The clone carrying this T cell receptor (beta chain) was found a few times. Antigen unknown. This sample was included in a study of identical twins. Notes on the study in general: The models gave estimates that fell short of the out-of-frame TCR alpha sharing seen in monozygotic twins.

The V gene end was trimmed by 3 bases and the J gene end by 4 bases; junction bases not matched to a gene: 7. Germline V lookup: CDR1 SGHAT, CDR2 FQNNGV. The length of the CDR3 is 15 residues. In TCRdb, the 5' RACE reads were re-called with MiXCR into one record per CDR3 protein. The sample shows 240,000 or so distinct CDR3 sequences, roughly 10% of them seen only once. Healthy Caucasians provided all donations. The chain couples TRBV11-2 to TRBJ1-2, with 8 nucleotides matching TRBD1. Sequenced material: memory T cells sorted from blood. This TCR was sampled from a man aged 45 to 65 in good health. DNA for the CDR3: TGTGCCAGCAGCTTCGGACAGGGAACTCCCTATGGCTACACCTTC. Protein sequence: CASSFGQGTPYGYTF.